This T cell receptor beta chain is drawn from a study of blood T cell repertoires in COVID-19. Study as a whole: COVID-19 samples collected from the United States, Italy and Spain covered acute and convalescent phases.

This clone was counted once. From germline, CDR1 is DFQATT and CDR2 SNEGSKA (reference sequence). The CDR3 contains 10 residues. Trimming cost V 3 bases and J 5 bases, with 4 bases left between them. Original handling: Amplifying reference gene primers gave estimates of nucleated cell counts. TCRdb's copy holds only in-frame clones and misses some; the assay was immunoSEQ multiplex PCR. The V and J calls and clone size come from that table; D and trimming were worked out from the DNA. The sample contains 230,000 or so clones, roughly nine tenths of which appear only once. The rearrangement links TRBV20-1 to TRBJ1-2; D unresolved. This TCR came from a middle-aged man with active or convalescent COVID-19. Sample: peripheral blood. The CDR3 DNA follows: TGCAGTGCTAGGAGTTATGGCTACACCTTC. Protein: CSARSYGYTF.